A selection of T cell receptor beta chains follows, all from one sample in a study of radiotherapy plus CTLA-4 blockade in lung cancer. Generated by immunoSEQ multiplex PCR, the TCRdb table keeps only in-frame clones and is missing some. The table includes about 40,000 clones, roughly 85% detected once. The specimen comprised peripheral blood, sampled from a patient treated with radiotherapy plus ipilimumab. The receptors stem from a human donor with non-small cell lung cancer whose response to radiotherapy plus ipilimumab could not be evaluated. CDR3s include the opening cysteine and the closing phenylalanine or tryptophan. Fields, in order: D gene, clone size, V gene, J gene, CDR3 protein, CDR3 DNA. The D gene is left open where the match is weak. Rows give clone size only sometimes, using once, few, many, or a class for an expanded clone.

d_call: TRBD1; clone_size: NA; v_call: TRBV28; j_call: TRBJ2-1; cdr3_aa: CASSSRTGADEQFF; cdr3_nt: TGTGCCAGCAGCTCCAGGACAGGGGCGGATGAGCAGTTCTTC
d_call: NA; clone_size: NA; v_call: TRBV2; j_call: TRBJ2-7; cdr3_aa: CAIAVGESEQYF; cdr3_nt: TGTGCCATCGCCGTGGGAGAATCCGAGCAGTACTTC
d_call: TRBD2; clone_size: NA; v_call: TRBV9; j_call: TRBJ2-1; cdr3_aa: CASSVGGRAPEQFF; cdr3_nt: TGTGCCAGCAGCGTAGGTGGGAGGGCCCCTGAGCAGTTCTTC
d_call: NA; clone_size: NA; v_call: TRBV5-5; j_call: TRBJ2-1; cdr3_aa: CASSLLGGSYNEQFF; cdr3_nt: TGTGCCAGCAGCTTGTTAGGAGGCTCCTACAATGAGCAGTTCTTC
d_call: TRBD2; clone_size: NA; v_call: TRBV11-1; j_call: TRBJ2-1; cdr3_aa: CASSLKGGSSYNEQFF; cdr3_nt: TGTGCCAGCAGCCTCAAGGGAGGGAGCTCCTACAATGAGCAGTTCTTC
d_call: TRBD2; clone_size: once; v_call: TRBV5-4; j_call: TRBJ2-5; cdr3_aa: CASSPTSAKETQYF; cdr3_nt: TGTGCCAGCAGCCCGACTAGCGCCAAAGAGACCCAGTACTTC
d_call: TRBD2; clone_size: once; v_call: TRBV2; j_call: TRBJ2-1; cdr3_aa: CASTVRSGAFKSYNEQFF; cdr3_nt: TGTGCCAGCACGGTTCGCAGCGGGGCCTTCAAATCCTACAATGAGCAGTTCTTC
d_call: TRBD2; clone_size: NA; v_call: TRBV5-4; j_call: TRBJ2-3; cdr3_aa: CASSLKTSGRRGTDTQYF; cdr3_nt: TGTGCCAGCAGCTTGAAGACTAGCGGGAGAAGAGGCACAGATACGCAGTATTTT
d_call: TRBD1; clone_size: NA; v_call: TRBV27; j_call: TRBJ2-3; cdr3_aa: CASSLGRGQVSDTQYF; cdr3_nt: TGTGCCAGCAGTTTGGGCAGGGGGCAAGTGTCAGATACGCAGTATTTT
d_call: NA; clone_size: NA; v_call: TRBV25-1; j_call: TRBJ1-1; cdr3_aa: CASSSTTGMNTEAFF; cdr3_nt: TGTGCCAGCAGTTCCACGACAGGCATGAACACTGAAGCTTTCTTT
d_call: TRBD2; clone_size: NA; v_call: TRBV28; j_call: TRBJ2-7; cdr3_aa: CASSADGREGLIHEQYF; cdr3_nt: TGTGCCAGCAGTGCCGACGGGCGGGAGGGCCTCATCCACGAGCAGTACTTC
d_call: NA; clone_size: NA; v_call: TRBV7-9; j_call: TRBJ1-3; cdr3_aa: CASSLYAPYSGNTIYF; cdr3_nt: TGTGCCAGCAGCTTATACGCGCCATACTCTGGAAACACCATATATTTT
d_call: NA; clone_size: NA; v_call: TRBV5-6; j_call: TRBJ2-5; cdr3_aa: CASSLILVETQYF; cdr3_nt: TGTGCCAGCAGCTTGATATTAGTTGAGACCCAGTACTTC
d_call: TRBD1; clone_size: NA; v_call: TRBV2; j_call: TRBJ2-6; cdr3_aa: CASTRDRGSTGANVLTF; cdr3_nt: TGTGCCAGCACCCGGGACAGGGGCTCGACTGGGGCCAACGTCCTGACTTTC
d_call: TRBD2; clone_size: NA; v_call: TRBV5-1; j_call: TRBJ2-7; cdr3_aa: CASSLAGGAAVYEQYF; cdr3_nt: TGCGCCAGCAGCTTGGCCGGGGGGGCGGCGGTCTACGAGCAGTACTTC
d_call: NA; clone_size: NA; v_call: TRBV5-6; j_call: TRBJ1-1; cdr3_aa: CASSWRGGKGNTEAFF; cdr3_nt: TGTGCCAGCAGCTGGAGGGGCGGCAAAGGGAACACTGAAGCTTTCTTT
d_call: NA; clone_size: NA; v_call: TRBV6-6; j_call: TRBJ1-1; cdr3_aa: CASSYIMNTEAFF; cdr3_nt: TGTGCCAGCAGTTACATCATGAACACTGAAGCTTTCTTT
d_call: NA; clone_size: few; v_call: TRBV7-6; j_call: TRBJ1-1; cdr3_aa: CASSWDTNTEAFF; cdr3_nt: TGTGCCAGCAGCTGGGACACGAACACTGAAGCTTTCTTT
d_call: NA; clone_size: NA; v_call: TRBV5-5; j_call: TRBJ2-2; cdr3_aa: CASSLGSANTGELFF; cdr3_nt: TGTGCCAGCAGCTTGGGGAGCGCGAACACCGGGGAGCTGTTTTTT
d_call: NA; clone_size: few; v_call: TRBV7-2; j_call: TRBJ2-7; cdr3_aa: CASSIDLLAVDEQYF; cdr3_nt: TGTGCCAGCAGCATAGACTTGCTAGCCGTCGACGAGCAGTACTTC
d_call: NA; clone_size: NA; v_call: TRBV4-1; j_call: TRBJ1-1; cdr3_aa: CASSPNRALEAFF; cdr3_nt: TGCGCCAGCAGCCCTAACAGGGCATTGGAAGCTTTCTTT
d_call: NA; clone_size: NA; v_call: TRBV7-9; j_call: TRBJ1-1; cdr3_aa: CASRTDRLVNTEAFF; cdr3_nt: TGTGCCAGCAGGACAGACAGGCTTGTGAACACTGAAGCTTTCTTT